The clone carrying this TCR beta chain was detected ten times or more. RNA transcripts gave rise to amplified TCR beta CDR3 regions. A set of HTBI primers served as the primers for a first-round RT-PCR of the TCR CDR3. Via MiXCR, TCRdb re-called the multiplex PCR reads, giving one row per CDR3 protein. The table shows hundreds of thousands of distinct CDR3 sequences, with about 14% occurring only once. This specimen belongs to a study of T cells in Graves' hyperthyroidism and ophthalmopathy. For the study at large: Specimen type is peripheral blood, collected at initial diagnosis prior to any treatment.

V was trimmed by 0 bases and J by 4 bases, leaving 7 bases between them. Germline V gene lookup returns CDR1 DFQATT and CDR2 SNEGSKA (reference sequence). There are 13 residues in the CDR3. This receptor was obtained from a woman in her late teens or twenties with Graves' hyperthyroidism. Sequenced material: blood. This chain uses TRBV20-1 with TRBJ2-4, with D uncertain. The CDR3 nucleotides read TGCAGTGCTAGAGATACTGGGAAAAACATTCAGTACTTC. This encodes CSARDTGKNIQYF.